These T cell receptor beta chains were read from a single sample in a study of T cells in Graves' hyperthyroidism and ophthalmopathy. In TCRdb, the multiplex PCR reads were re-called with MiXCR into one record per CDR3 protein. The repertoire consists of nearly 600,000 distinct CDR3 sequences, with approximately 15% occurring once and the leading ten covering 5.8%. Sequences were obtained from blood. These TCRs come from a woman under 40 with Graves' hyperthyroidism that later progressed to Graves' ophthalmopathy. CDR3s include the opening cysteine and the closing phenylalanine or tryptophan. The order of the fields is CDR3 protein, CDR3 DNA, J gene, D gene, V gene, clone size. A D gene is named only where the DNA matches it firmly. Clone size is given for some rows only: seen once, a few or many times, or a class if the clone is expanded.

CASNSDSMNTEAFF | TGTGCCAGCAACTCGGACAGCATGAACACTGAAGCTTTCTTT | TRBJ1-1 | . | TRBV7-9 | .
CASSPRTVSYNEQFF | TGTGCCAGCAGCCCCCGGACGGTTTCCTACAATGAGCAGTTCTTC | TRBJ2-1 | . | TRBV7-2 | many
CASSRLRDRLHEQYF | TGTGCCAGCAGTCGACTCCGGGACAGACTCCACGAGCAGTACTTC | TRBJ2-7 | TRBD1 | TRBV2 | many
CASSAGQQETQYF | TGTGCCAGCAGCGCGGGACAGCAAGAGACCCAGTACTTC | TRBJ2-5 | . | TRBV7-2 | many
CASTKGDNGYTF | TGTGCCAGCACCAAGGGAGACAACGGCTACACCTTC | TRBJ1-2 | . | TRBV6-1 | .
CSAPGRGPRETQYF | TGCAGTGCCCCGGGAAGGGGGCCAAGAGAGACCCAGTACTTC | TRBJ2-5 | TRBD1 | TRBV20-1 | many
CATRRSSTYEQYF | TGTGCAACTAGACGGAGCAGCACCTACGAGCAGTACTTC | TRBJ2-7 | . | TRBV7-2 | many
CASSFPPTAYEQYF | TGTGCCAGCAGCTTCCCGCCGACAGCTTACGAGCAGTACTTC | TRBJ2-7 | . | TRBV28 | many
CAISDGTGGSTGELFF | TGTGCCATCAGCGACGGGACAGGGGGAAGCACCGGGGAGCTGTTTTTT | TRBJ2-2 | TRBD1 | TRBV10-3 | few
CASSFTGVSSYEQYF | TGTGCCAGCAGTTTCACGGGGGTGAGCTCCTACGAGCAGTACTTC | TRBJ2-7 | . | TRBV6-1 | many
CASSERSQYQETQYF | TGTGCCAGCAGTGAAAGGTCTCAGTACCAAGAGACCCAGTACTTC | TRBJ2-5 | . | TRBV2 | many
CASSITGPSTDTQYF | TGTGCCAGTAGTATTACGGGGCCTAGCACAGATACGCAGTATTTT | TRBJ2-3 | . | TRBV19 | many
CASSNGIPETQYF | TGTGCCAGCAGTAATGGGATCCCGGAGACCCAGTACTTC | TRBJ2-5 | . | TRBV6-2/TRBV6-3 | many
CASSSGTGRRRGELFF | TGTGCCAGCAGCTCCGGGACAGGGCGGCGTCGCGGGGAGCTGTTTTTT | TRBJ2-2 | TRBD1 | TRBV7-9 | .
CASSEERGWNEKLFF | TGTGCCAGCAGTGAAGAAAGGGGCTGGAATGAAAAACTGTTTTTT | TRBJ1-4 | . | TRBV25-1 | .
CASSLDRVVQGASDEQFF | TGTGCCAGCAGCTTAGATCGAGTAGTACAGGGGGCGAGCGATGAGCAGTTCTTC | TRBJ2-1 | TRBD1 | TRBV11-3 | few
CASSPIAGGGLGGELFF | TGTGCCAGCAGTCCCATAGCGGGAGGAGGCTTGGGCGGGGAGCTGTTTTTT | TRBJ2-2 | TRBD2 | TRBV12-3/TRBV12-4 | .
CASSLLGGRIDNEQFF | TGTGCCAGCAGCCTACTGGGCGGGAGAATCGACAATGAGCAGTTCTTC | TRBJ2-1 | TRBD2 | TRBV13 | few
CASSTGDLGPVYGYTF | TGTGCCAGCAGTACAGGGGACCTCGGGCCAGTCTATGGCTACACCTTC | TRBJ1-2 | TRBD1 | TRBV12-3/TRBV12-4 | many
CASSFNGGHRDQPQHF | TGTGCCAGCAGTTTCAACGGCGGACATAGGGATCAGCCCCAGCATTTT | TRBJ1-5 | . | TRBV6-2/TRBV6-3 | many
CASSPPGRPSYNEQFF | TGTGCCAGCAGCCCACCCGGGCGCCCCTCCTACAATGAGCAGTTCTTC | TRBJ2-1 | . | TRBV7-9 | many
CASSPGTTHNNEQFF | TGTGCCAGCAGCCCCGGGACAACGCACAACAATGAGCAGTTCTTC | TRBJ2-1 | . | TRBV7-3 | .
CASSSGGYQGYTF | TGTGCCAGCAGTTCCGGGGGGTATCAAGGCTACACCTTC | TRBJ1-2 | . | TRBV6-9 | .
CASSLRPVYGYTF | TGTGCCAGCAGCCTCAGGCCTGTGTATGGCTACACCTTC | TRBJ1-2 | . | TRBV7-9 | .
CASSEGFGVHYGYTF | TGTGCCAGCAGTGAAGGCTTTGGCGTACACTATGGCTACACCTTC | TRBJ1-2 | . | TRBV6-1 | many
CSATDYYNEQFF | TGCAGTGCTACGGACTACTACAATGAGCAGTTCTTC | TRBJ2-1 | . | TRBV20-1 | many
CSVEVQGAYTEAFF | TGCAGCGTTGAGGTGCAGGGGGCATACACTGAAGCTTTCTTT | TRBJ1-1 | TRBD1 | TRBV29-1 | many
CASSEHRDSDYEQYF | TGTGCCAGCAGTGAACACCGGGACAGCGACTACGAGCAGTACTTC | TRBJ2-7 | TRBD1 | TRBV6-1 | .
CASSMGTGGYEQYF | TGTGCCAGTAGTATGGGCACAGGGGGCTACGAGCAGTACTTC | TRBJ2-7 | TRBD1 | TRBV19 | few
CASGLISSTDTQYF | TGTGCCAGCGGTTTAATTTCTAGCACAGATACGCAGTATTTT | TRBJ2-3 | . | TRBV6-5 | many
CASTLGQDISPLHF | TGTGCCAGCACCCTGGGGCAGGATATTTCACCCCTCCACTTT | TRBJ1-6 | . | TRBV7-2 | few
CASERGTDTQYF | TGTGCCAGTGAGCGGGGCACAGATACGCAGTATTTT | TRBJ2-3 | . | TRBV28 | few
CASQKPGLTTRSNEQFF | TGTGCCAGCCAGAAACCGGGCCTCACGACAAGGAGTAATGAGCAGTTCTTC | TRBJ2-1 | . | TRBV6-1 | .
CASSTGTGGREGSSYEQYF | TGTGCCAGCAGTACCGGGACAGGGGGACGGGAGGGCTCCTCCTACGAGCAGTACTTC | TRBJ2-7 | TRBD1 | TRBV28 | many
CASSQDSQGFTDTQYF | TGTGCCAGCAGCCAAGATAGTCAGGGCTTCACAGATACGCAGTATTTT | TRBJ2-3 | . | TRBV4-2 | .
CASSGAEAFF | TGTGCCAGCAGCGGGGCGGAAGCTTTCTTT | TRBJ1-1 | . | TRBV2 | few
CASSPIQGITGELFF | TGTGCCAGCAGCCCGATCCAGGGGATCACCGGGGAGCTGTTTTTT | TRBJ2-2 | . | TRBV2 | .
CASSYSVPAGYNEQFF | TGTGCCAGCAGTTACTCGGTCCCAGCGGGGTACAATGAGCAGTTCTTC | TRBJ2-1 | TRBD2 | TRBV6-5 | many
CSASPPGGNTEAFF | TGCAGTGCTAGTCCCCCCGGGGGCAACACTGAAGCTTTCTTT | TRBJ1-1 | . | TRBV20-1 | many
CASSTGGPGTSGRRNEQFF | TGTGCCAGCAGCACAGGGGGCCCGGGGACTAGCGGGAGGAGGAATGAGCAGTTCTTC | TRBJ2-1 | TRBD2 | TRBV7-2 | few
CSASPGLADEQYF | TGCAGTGCTAGTCCGGGACTAGCGGACGAGCAGTACTTC | TRBJ2-7 | TRBD2 | TRBV20-1 | many
CASARDFSYEQYF | TGTGCCAGCGCGAGAGATTTCTCCTACGAGCAGTACTTC | TRBJ2-7 | . | TRBV19 | many
CAWSVLSGTQYF | TGTGCCTGGAGTGTCCTCAGTGGTACCCAGTACTTC | TRBJ2-5 | . | TRBV30 | many
CASSPPGKHEQYF | TGTGCCAGCAGCCCTCCGGGGAAACACGAGCAGTACTTC | TRBJ2-7 | . | TRBV7-9 | few